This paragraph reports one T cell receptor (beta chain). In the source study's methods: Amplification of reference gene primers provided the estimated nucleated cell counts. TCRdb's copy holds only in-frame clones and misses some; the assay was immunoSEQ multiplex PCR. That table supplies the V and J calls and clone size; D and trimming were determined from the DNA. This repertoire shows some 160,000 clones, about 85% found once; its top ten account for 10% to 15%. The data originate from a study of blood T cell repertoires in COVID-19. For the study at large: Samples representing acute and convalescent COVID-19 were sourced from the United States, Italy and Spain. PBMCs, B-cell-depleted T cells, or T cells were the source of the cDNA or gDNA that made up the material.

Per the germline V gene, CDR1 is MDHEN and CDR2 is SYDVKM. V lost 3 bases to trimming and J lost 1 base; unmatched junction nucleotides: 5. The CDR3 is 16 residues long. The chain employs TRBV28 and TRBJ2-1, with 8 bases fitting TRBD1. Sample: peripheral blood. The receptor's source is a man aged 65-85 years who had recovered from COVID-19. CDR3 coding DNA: TGTGCCAGCAGTTTTCTTGACAGGGGATCCTACAATGAGCAGTTCTTC. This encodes CASSFLDRGSYNEQFF.